The rows below give T cell receptor beta chains drawn from one sample of a study of post-analysis software for immune sequencing data. MiXCR, applied by TCRdb to the PCR reads, yields one record per CDR3 protein. The table has fewer than 850,000 distinct CDR3 sequences, more than 45% seen once; the top ten hold roughly 4.5%. Material: blood. The source of these receptors is a girl under 18 with multiple sclerosis. The CDR3 runs from the conserved cysteine through the conserved F or W. Fields, in order: D gene, clone size, J gene, V gene, CDR3 DNA, CDR3 protein. A D gene is named only where the DNA matches it firmly. Size values are once, few and many counts, or a class for expanded clones, and some rows have none.

>-|-|TRBJ1-1|TRBV28
TGTGCCAGCAGACTGACAGTTACCACTGAAGCTTTCTTT
CASRLTVTTEAFF
>-|once|TRBJ2-5|TRBV20-1
TGCAGTGCCCCGGATGCAGTAGGAGCTCAAGAGACCCAGTACTTC
CSAPDAVGAQETQYF
>-|-|TRBJ1-4|TRBV7-9
TGTGCCAGCATCTTGGGCTTAGATTCATCCAGTGAAAAACTGTTTTTT
CASILGLDSSSEKLFF
>TRBD1|-|TRBJ2-7|TRBV5-5
TGTGCCAGCAGCTGGGGACAGGGAGGCGACGAGCAGTACTTC
CASSWGQGGDEQYF
>-|few|TRBJ2-7|TRBV4-1
TGCGCCAGCAGCCAACCTACCAGGGAAATCTACGAGCAGTACTTC
CASSQPTREIYEQYF
>TRBD1|-|TRBJ1-2|TRBV3-1
TGTGCCAGCAGCCGGGACAGGGAGGTCTTCGGTGGCTACACCTTC
CASSRDREVFGGYTF
>TRBD2|few|TRBJ2-3|TRBV7-9
TGTGCCAGCAGCTCCATACTAGCGGGAGTCACAGATACGCAGTATTTT
CASSSILAGVTDTQYF
>-|-|TRBJ1-2|TRBV7-9
TGTGCCAGCAGCTTAGGGCCGAATGGCTACACCTTC
CASSLGPNGYTF
>TRBD1|once|TRBJ2-1|TRBV7-2
TGTGCCAGCAGCTTAATTTGGCAGGGGGCGCCGAATGAGCAGTTCTTC
CASSLIWQGAPNEQFF
>TRBD2|-|TRBJ2-1|TRBV5-1
TGCGCCAGCAGGTTTGCGGGAGCGGGCAATGAGCAGTTCTTC
CASRFAGAGNEQFF
>-|few|TRBJ1-4|TRBV7-2
TGTGCCAGCAGCTTAGCAGGGTTTGACGAAAAACTGTTTTTT
CASSLAGFDEKLFF
>TRBD2|-|TRBJ2-7|TRBV28
TGTGCCAGCAGTTCCCCTCCACTAGCGGTTGCCTACGAGCAGTACTTC
CASSSPPLAVAYEQYF
>-|-|TRBJ1-1|TRBV30
TGTGCCTGGACCGCACGGACGGACACTGAAGCTTTCTTT
CAWTARTDTEAFF
>TRBD1|-|TRBJ1-2|TRBV4-1
TGCGCCAGCAGCCAAGACCGACCCGGGACAGGGGATAGCACCTTC
CASSQDRPGTGDSTF
>-|-|TRBJ2-5|TRBV18
TGTGCCAGCTCACCGCCGGGTCCTCAAGAGACCCAGTACTTC
CASSPPGPQETQYF
>-|-|TRBJ1-2|TRBV12-3/TRBV12-4
TGTGCCAGCAGTTTAGATAGAGGCTATGACTACACCTTC
CASSLDRGYDYTF
>-|-|TRBJ2-7|TRBV9
TGTGCCAGCAGCGTAGCGGGAGACAACTACTACGAGCAGTACTTC
CASSVAGDNYYEQYF
>TRBD2|few|TRBJ2-1|TRBV5-4
TGTGCCAGCAGCCTCAGGGGGGCAACTAGCGGGAGTGATGAGCAGTTCTTC
CASSLRGATSGSDEQFF
>TRBD1|-|TRBJ1-5|TRBV27
TGTGCCAGCGCTGGACTCGGACAGGGAAGTTTGGACAATCAGCCCCAGCATTTT
CASAGLGQGSLDNQPQHF
>TRBD2|few|TRBJ2-1|TRBV12-3/TRBV12-4
TGTGCCAGCAGTTTCGGGACTAGCGTGTATGAGCAGTTCTTC
CASSFGTSVYEQFF
>-|few|TRBJ2-1|TRBV30
TGTGCCTGGAGTGTAACGTCAGTTTACAATGAGCAGTTCTTC
CAWSVTSVYNEQFF
>-|-|TRBJ2-7|TRBV4-1
TGCGCCAGCAGCCAAGGGTCCGCCAGCTCCTACGAGCAGTACTTC
CASSQGSASSYEQYF
>-|-|TRBJ2-3|TRBV6-5
TGTGCCAGCCGTATCACGACAGATACGCAGTATTTT
CASRITTDTQYF
>-|-|TRBJ2-7|TRBV20-1
TGCAGTGCTAGGAAGGTGTCCTACGAGCAGTACTTC
CSARKVSYEQYF
>-|-|TRBJ1-2|TRBV30
TGTGCCTGGAGTAGGTTGGGCCAGGGTGGCTACACCTTC
CAWSRLGQGGYTF
>-|-|TRBJ2-5|TRBV7-9
TGTGCCAGCAGCTCGGCAAAGACCAAAGAGACCCAGTACTTC
CASSSAKTKETQYF
>TRBD1|few|TRBJ2-1|TRBV20-1
TGCAGTGCTAGACCTGGACAGGGTATTGGGAATGAGCAGTTCTTC
CSARPGQGIGNEQFF
>-|few|TRBJ2-3|TRBV14
TGTGCCAGCAGCCCCTGGCGGGGCACTAGCACAGATACGCAGTATTTT
CASSPWRGTSTDTQYF
>TRBD1|-|TRBJ1-1|TRBV27
TGTGCCAGCAGCCTCGACAGGGTCCGGAACACTGAAGCTTTCTTT
CASSLDRVRNTEAFF
>-|-|TRBJ2-1|TRBV3-1
TGTGCCAGCAGCCAAGTGGTCGGGCGGACTAAAAGCTCCTACAATGAGCAGTTCTTC
CASSQVVGRTKSSYNEQFF
>-|-|TRBJ2-7|TRBV10-3
TGTGCCATCGGTGAGATGCAGTACGAGCAGTACTTC
CAIGEMQYEQYF
>-|-|TRBJ2-7|TRBV4-2
TGTGCCAGCAGCCAATCCTCGGGGGCGGACGAGCAGTACTTC
CASSQSSGADEQYF
>-|few|TRBJ2-7|TRBV5-1
TGCGCCAGCAGGCCCTACGAGCAGTACTTC
CASRPYEQYF
>-|few|TRBJ2-5|TRBV19
TGTGCCAGTAGTATGTCAGGAATCGGTTCGGAGACCCAGTACTTC
CASSMSGIGSETQYF
>TRBD2|-|TRBJ2-7|TRBV6-5
TGTGCCAGCAGTTATACGGGAGGGCCGATGCACGAGCAGTACTTC
CASSYTGGPMHEQYF
>-|few|TRBJ2-2|TRBV9
TGTGCCAGCAGCGTAGGCGCGGAGAACACCGGGGAGCTGTTTTTT
CASSVGAENTGELFF
>-|-|TRBJ1-3|TRBV9
TGTGCCAGCAGCGCAACCCCCCCGGGGGCTGGGTCTGGAAACACCATATATTTT
CASSATPPGAGSGNTIYF
>-|-|TRBJ2-3|TRBV9
TGTGCCAGCAGCGTGGAAGTTCCGGATACGCAGTATTTT
CASSVEVPDTQYF
>-|-|TRBJ2-5|TRBV10-2
TGCGCCAGCAGTGAGTCAACTATGGGTTGGGAGCAGTACTTC
CASSESTMGWEQYF
>TRBD2|few|TRBJ2-3|TRBV20-1
TGCAGTGCCGACGCACTAGCGGACACAGATACGCAGTATTTT
CSADALADTDTQYF
>-|once|TRBJ2-5|TRBV7-2
TGTGCCAGCAGCCTTCGGGGGAGTCCTGAGACCCAGTACTTC
CASSLRGSPETQYF
>TRBD1|-|TRBJ2-5|TRBV12-3/TRBV12-4
TGTGCCAGCAGCCAAAGGGACAGGGAAGAGACCCAGTACTTC
CASSQRDREETQYF
>-|-|TRBJ2-7|TRBV12-3/TRBV12-4
TGTGCCAGCAGTTTCGGGCTCTATTACGAGCAGTACTTC
CASSFGLYYEQYF
>-|-|TRBJ2-7|TRBV20-1
TGCAGTGCTTATACAGAGTCCTCCTACGAGCAGTACTTC
CSAYTESSYEQYF
>TRBD2|-|TRBJ2-1|TRBV15
TGTGCCACCAGCGGAACCTCTAGCGGGAGGGCTTACAATGAGCAGTTCTTC
CATSGTSSGRAYNEQFF
>TRBD2|few|TRBJ2-3|TRBV20-1
TGCAGTGCTAGACTAGCGGGAGGTCGAGGAGATACGCAGTATTTT
CSARLAGGRGDTQYF
>-|-|TRBJ2-7|TRBV7-9
TGTGCCAGCAGTAAAGACACCTCCTCCTACGAGCAGTACTTC
CASSKDTSSYEQYF
>-|few|TRBJ1-2|TRBV11-2
TGTGCCAGCAGCTCCCGATTAGATGGCTACACCTTC
CASSSRLDGYTF
>TRBD1|few|TRBJ1-2|TRBV29-1
TGCAGCGTCTTACAGGGGCGGCAAGGCTACACCTTC
CSVLQGRQGYTF
>-|-|TRBJ2-1|TRBV19
TGTGCCAGTAGTATAGCCGGCAGCGGAGCCTACAATGAGCAGTTCTTC
CASSIAGSGAYNEQFF
>TRBD1|few|TRBJ1-5|TRBV6-6
TGTGCCAGCAGTTACTCGGATAAAGGGACAGGGAGTCAGCCCCAGCATTTT
CASSYSDKGTGSQPQHF
>-|-|TRBJ2-7|TRBV5-1
TGCGCCAGCAGTCAGTCGGACCATGCAAGCTCCTACGAGCAGTACTTC
CASSQSDHASSYEQYF
>TRBD2|few|TRBJ2-1|TRBV4-3
TGCGCCAGCAGCCAAGACCCGCCCGGGACTAGCTGGTCCAATGAGCAGTTCTTC
CASSQDPPGTSWSNEQFF
>-|-|TRBJ1-1|TRBV27
TGTGCCAGCAGCCGCCCCAAAGAAAACACTGAAGCTTTCTTT
CASSRPKENTEAFF
>-|-|TRBJ2-5|TRBV20-1
TGCAGTGCTAGAGCCCCCCAGCGGCCTCCCTCGGAAGAGCAGTACTTC
CSARAPQRPPSEEQYF
>-|few|TRBJ2-3|TRBV11-2
TGTGCCAGCAGCGCAGGGCGTGCTACGCAGTATTTT
CASSAGRATQYF
>-|-|TRBJ2-1|TRBV11-1
TGTGCCAGCAGCCGGGGTCTGAGTAGCGGACACGGGGGGCAGTTCTTC
CASSRGLSSGHGGQFF